The T cell receptor beta chain described here comes from a study of human T cells and chemical hapten exposure. Study-wide background: Among samples, TCR yields varied mainly because of small differences in pooled library volume.

On this clonotype: The antigen remains unidentified.

Time point meaning: pre-sensitization, week 0. Treatment indicated: therapeutic diphenylcyclopropenone sensitization with weekly scalp DPC. Blood draws came first, before each patch test. Points from the study as a whole: TCRs above 1 in 1000 frequency stayed constant with DPC sensitization. Patch test score showed a positive correlation with PT1 expanded TCR counts.

TCRdb analysed the RACE reads with MiXCR anew, one entry per CDR3 protein. Seen here are tens of thousands of distinct CDR3 sequences, over 9.5% observed once, and the top ten hold roughly 5.2%. Source: whole blood, taken in connection with sensitization to the hapten diphenylcyclopropenone (DPC). The sequence was collected from a woman aged 45 to 65 with alopecia areata. Some clones in this sample may be carry-over from other donors' samples.

The CDR3 sequence is CASTSRDSNQPQHF. The CDR3 bases are TGTGCCAGCACGAGCCGAGACAGCAATCAGCCCCAGCATTTT. The V and J genes are TRBV6-2 or TRBV6-3 and TRBJ1-5; D gene uncertain. Trimming took off 7 bases at V and 1 base at J, with 11 bases between the two ends. CDR3 length: 14 residues. Germline CDR1 MNHEY, CDR2 SVGEGT.